The clone carrying this T cell receptor (beta chain) was counted at least ten times. Its specificity is unknown. V lost 4 bases to trimming and J lost 5 bases; unmatched junction nucleotides: 8. CDR1 and CDR2 from the germline V gene are SGDLS and YYNGEE. The CDR3 contains 14 residues. In making TCR beta libraries, quantitative 5'-RACE with molecular barcodes was used. TCRdb used MiXCR to reprocess the 5' RACE reads, holding one entry per CDR3 protein. The sample yields tens of thousands of distinct CDR3 sequences, 3.5% to 4% seen once. The data originate from a study of CD8 T cells in ankylosing spondylitis. Broader study findings: With a CD8+ phenotype, disease-linked clones were relatively rare in peripheral blood.

The chain uses TRBV9 and TRBJ2-7; 8 nucleotides match TRBD1. The source is a female donor with ankylosing spondylitis or in good health (not recorded which). The sequencing sample was made of blood, either unsorted or a sorted T cell fraction (not recorded which). The CDR3 here is CASSTLDRGHEQYF. The CDR3 DNA is TGTGCCAGCAGCACCTTAGACAGGGGCCACGAGCAGTACTTC.